Reported below is one T cell receptor (beta chain). Clones were read by immunoSEQ multiplex PCR, and TCRdb kept only the in-frame ones, dropping some. Of 150,000 to 200,000 clones listed, about 89% are singletons. This entry comes from a study of blood T cell repertoires in COVID-19. Background on the study: Both acute and convalescent COVID-19 samples were obtained from the United States, Italy and Spain. The analysed material was cDNA or gDNA that came from T cells, B-cell-depleted T cells, or PBMCs.

The CDR3 length is 15 residues. CDR1 is SGHRS, CDR2 YFSETQ, per germline. J gave up 3 bases and V 4 bases, and 7 bases lay outside the gene matches. The TCR comes from a man between 65 and 85 years old with acute or convalescent COVID-19. What was sequenced was peripheral blood. The genes are TRBV5-1 and TRBJ2-3; TRBD1 aligns across 8 bases. The DNA of the CDR3 is TGCGCCAGCAGCATAGACAGGGGTTGGACAGATACGCAGTATTTT. It is translated as CASSIDRGWTDTQYF.